The subject of this entry is one T cell receptor (beta chain). This clonotype was seen just once. What antigen it recognizes has not been identified. The record has no base qualities; no much larger clone is one base away. Evidence from a single read is weak. This sample was included in a study of blood T cells in healthy people across ages (dated by TCRdb to between 2014 and 2017). Looking at the study overall: Template switching captured roughly one uniquely barcoded TCR beta cDNA molecule per two T cells in model experiments. To track age-related changes in TCR beta repertoire diversity, the study relied on deep sequencing normalized with unique cDNA molecular identifiers. To avoid experimental bias, donors of different ages were distributed randomly across sequencing lanes. The donors were split into four age groups: young (average roughly 15 years), middle-aged (nearly 40), aged (62) and long-lived (roughly 80). Two additional independent replicas of 1 million unique cDNA reads from the same blood draw were analyzed for two donors (one aged 18 to 30 and one aged 80 or older).

Systemically healthy Caucasian individuals from Russia, approximately 39 in total and aged roughly 6 to 95 years, were included as donors. Ten milliliters of peripheral blood were drawn from each donor into EDTA-treated Vacutainer tubes. Ficoll-Paque density-gradient centrifugation was used to isolate PBMCs, with at least 6.5 million per sample. Total RNA was extracted from PBMCs with Trizol reagent, with at least 6 micrograms obtained per sample. The percentages of naive CD45RAhigh/CD27high T cells were determined by flow cytometry on a PBMC aliquot from every donor. Beyond this particular receptor, the publication reports: Estimates of total diversity based on one million sequenced T cells were regarded as lower bounds and as underestimates. There was a strong correlation between observed TCR beta diversity and the percentage of naive T cells measured by flow cytometry. The long-lived group showed more naive CD4+ T cells, fewer expanded clones and increased TCR diversity than the aged group, suggesting age selection. Since profiling was done on bulk unsorted PBMCs, naive and antigen-experienced compartments could not be conclusively compared. As age increased, observed TCR beta diversity per million T cells dropped in a roughly linear way, and a significant reduction was already evident by age about 40. The CMV infection status of donors was not known, potentially confounding age-related changes in expanded clonotypes.

Library preparation was by 5' RACE. The sample was run on an Illumina HiSeq 2500. A second PCR of 7 to 11 cycles was run with a J-beta primer mix and a sample-barcoded 5' primer. A template-switch 5' adaptor carrying 12 random nucleotides introduced a unique molecular identifier onto each TCR beta cDNA molecule. At least 2.5 million CDR3-containing paired-end reads were obtained from each sample. The Mint cDNA synthesis kit, primed by a TRBC-specific oligonucleotide, was used to synthesize first-strand cDNA from all RNA. All cDNA was treated with uracil-DNA glycosylase and then went through a first 18-cycle PCR with the universal primers M1SS and BC2_uni_R. The authors processed their data as follows. Each sample was normalized by randomly selecting 1 million high-quality reads, each carrying a distinct molecular identifier. Instead of being binned into consensus sequences, reads that shared molecular identifiers were thrown out. MiTCR, with a Q25 quality threshold and the strictest error-elimination algorithm, was used for CDR3 identification, clonotype clustering and error correction. Lower-bound total TCR beta diversity was estimated with a nonparametric unseen species model using Euler transformation. The raw public reads went through TCRdb reprocessing: fastp at Q25, MiXCR clone calling, in-frame beta chains kept. Each record represents a unique CDR3 protein, reported with the most common genes and DNA among its rows. These V and J calls derive from TCRdb rather than the authors' analysis. The sample table lists 700,000 to 950,000 distinct CDR3 sequences, roughly 44% of them with a count of one. The ten largest clones add up to around a fifth of the sample.

V gives up 5 bases and J gives up 7 bases, and the segment between their germline ends measures 20 bases. CDR1 and CDR2 (MDHEN, SYDVKM) derive from the germline V gene. Taken from cysteine to phenylalanine, the CDR3 has 16 residues. CDR3 DNA is the only sequence kept; it has 48 bases, read in frame from the first base. This clonotype was sampled from a woman aged 60-75 years in good health. The chain links TRBV28 with TRBJ1-4, with TRBD1 tentatively as D gene (6 bases match). The specimen was blood. CDR3 protein: CASSPLTGRSVEKLFF. The bases read TGTGCCAGCAGTCCTCTAACAGGGAGGAGCGTTGAAAAACTGTTTTTT.